This record covers a single TCR beta chain. This entry belongs to a study of shared clonotypes between healthy human individuals. Profiled with immunoSEQ multiplex PCR; TCRdb holds only in-frame clones, not every one. The sample lists millions of clones, 85% to 95% seen once, with roughly 0.13% in the top ten. In the CD4+ fraction, cells were divided into CD45RA+ naive and CD45RA-negative memory subsets. The specimen was naive CD4+ T cells sorted from blood. Subset denoted: CD45RA+ positively selected. The receptor comes from a young man in good health.

This CDR3 reads CASSLAETQFPYSNQPQHF. The DNA of the CDR3 is TGTGCCAGCAGCTTAGCTGAGACACAATTTCCTTATAGCAATCAGCCCCAGCATTTT. The gene calls are TRBV7-2 and TRBJ1-5; D unclear. CDR3 length: 19 residues. V lost 0 bases and J lost 0, with 18 bases in between. CDR1 SGHTA and CDR2 FQGNSA come from the germline V gene.